Following are 12 T cell receptor beta chains from one sample sequenced in a study of cytomegalovirus exposure and HLA in healthy donors. PCR primers comprised 60 Vbeta and 13 Jbeta primers. TCRdb keeps only in-frame clones here, not all; method: immunoSEQ multiplex PCR. The repertoire holds about 140,000 clones, with about three quarters as singletons. Material for sequencing was PBMCs. The origin of the receptors is a young woman in good health and CMV-seronegative.

This rearrangement joins TRBV6-1 to TRBJ1-5; a possible D gene is TRBD1 (6 bases). The CDR3 loop spans 16 amino acids. The germline V gene has CDR1 MNHNS and CDR2 SASEGT. V gave up 4 bases and J gave up 7 bases, with 20 bases separating them. CDR3 DNA: TGTGCCAGCAGTGGCGGCAGGGGCGTCCCATTGCAGCCCCAGCATTTT. This encodes CASSGGRGVPLQPQHF.

This clone was observed a few times. The chain has TRBV19 and TRBJ2-2; 12 bases map to TRBD1. The CDR3 is 17 amino acids. Losses at the gene ends were 6 bases for V and 4 bases for J; bases not matched to a gene: 9. CDR1 and CDR2 (germline): LNHDA, SQIVND (reference sequence). The DNA for the CDR3 is TGTGCCAGTAGCCAGCTGGGACAGGGGGCGGGCACCGGGGAGCTGTTTTTT. This sequence encodes CASSQLGQGAGTGELFF.

The J gene is TRBJ2-4, the V gene TRBV29-1, with D uncertain. Germline CDR1 is SQVTM and CDR2 is ANQGSEA. V was clipped by 0 bases and J by 1 base, with 7 bases between them. The CDR3 has 14 amino acids. The CDR3, as DNA: TGCAGCGTTGAAGACCCTCTGGCCAAAAACATTCAGTACTTC. Its translation is CSVEDPLAKNIQYF.

The chain is built from TRBV7-9 and TRBJ2-1; possible D gene TRBD2, 6 bases. Trimming left V 1 base short and J 0 bases short, with 10 bases between. Germline CDR1 reads SEHNR; CDR2 reads FQNEAQ (reference sequence). The CDR3 runs 16 residues. In nucleotides, the CDR3 is TGTGCCAGCAGCTTAGTTCGGGGGAGCTCCTACAATGAGCAGTTCTTC. Amino acids: CASSLVRGSSYNEQFF.

The J gene is TRBJ2-3, the V gene TRBV28; D might be TRBD1 (6 bases). Trimming removed 5 bases at V and 7 bases at J, with 16 bases between. CDR3 length: 14 amino acids. The germline CDR1 and CDR2 sequences are MDHEN and SYDVKM. The CDR3 is CASSVFTGMYTQYF. CDR3 DNA: TGTGCCAGCAGTGTCTTCACAGGGATGTATACGCAGTATTTT.

Only a few counts were recorded for this clone. This chain uses TRBV27 with TRBJ2-3; D ambiguous. V shed 4 bases and J shed 2 bases, with 10 bases lying between them. There are 14 residues in the CDR3. In germline, CDR1 is MNHEY, CDR2 SMNVEV (reference sequence). The CDR3 region is CASSSVRSTDTQYF. As DNA, the CDR3 is TGTGCCAGCAGTTCTGTCAGATCCACAGATACGCAGTATTTT.

V is TRBV18 and J is TRBJ1-1, with 9 bases fitting TRBD1. V shed 3 bases, J shed 5 bases, and the junction held 4 bases outside the gene matches. Germline V gene lookup returns CDR1 KGHSH and CDR2 LQKENI. The CDR3 contains 14 residues. The CDR3 DNA follows: TGTGCCAGCTCACCTCGGACAGGGGAAACTGAAGCTTTCTTT. Protein sequence: CASSPRTGETEAFF.

This clone was detected a few times. J is TRBJ2-1 and V is TRBV4-1, with 10 bases matching TRBD1. Germline V gene lookup returns CDR1 MGHRA and CDR2 YSYEKL. V lost 0 bases, J lost 7 bases, and 0 bases stayed unmatched. This CDR3 spans 14 amino acids. The CDR3 nucleotides read TGCGCCAGCAGCCAAGAGGACAGGGGGAATGAGCAGTTCTTC. Encoded protein: CASSQEDRGNEQFF.

A word on this clone: Other DNA sequences in the sample encode the same CDR3. The V gene is TRBV5-1, the J gene TRBJ2-5; 9 bases are shared with TRBD1. The germline V gene has CDR1 SGHRS and CDR2 YFSETQ. The CDR3 has 13 amino acids. V trimming: 4 bases; J trimming: 5 bases; junction bases outside the gene matches: 3. The CDR3 DNA reads as TGCGCCAGCAGCCCGGGACAGGGTGAGACCCAGTACTTC. It specifies CASSPGQGETQYF.

The chain carries TRBV30 and TRBJ2-5; 9 bases are a match to TRBD1. CDR1 GTSNPN and CDR2 SVGIG come from the germline V gene (reference sequence). Losses at the gene ends were 1 base for V and 5 bases for J; bases not matched to a gene: 2. The CDR3 spans 13 residues. The CDR3, as DNA: TGTGCCTGGAGTGGGGACAGGGTGGAGACCCAGTACTTC. Translating it yields CAWSGDRVETQYF. Variable domain in full (rest from reference TRBV30 and TRBJ2-5): SQTIHQWPATLVQPVGSPLSLECTVEGTSNPNLYWYRQAAGRGLQLLFYSVGIGQISSEVPQNLSASRPQDRQFILSSKKLLLSDSGFYLCAWSGDRVETQYFGPGTRLLVL.

In this sample, this clone turned up a few times. The CDR3 is CASSLGLAGINQETQYF. The CDR3 DNA reads as TGCGCCAGCAGCTTGGGACTAGCGGGGATTAATCAAGAGACCCAGTACTTC. The J gene is TRBJ2-5, the V gene TRBV5-1; 11 bases are shared with TRBD2. The CDR3 length is 17 residues. Germline-derived CDR1 and CDR2 are SGHRS and YFSETQ. V was clipped by 0 bases and J by 2 bases; unmatched bases: 6.

This clone was seen once. The V and J genes are TRBV6-1 and TRBJ1-6; D possibly corresponds to TRBD1 (6 bases). Per the germline V gene, CDR1 is MNHNS and CDR2 is SASEGT. The CDR3 consists of 16 residues. V was shortened by 1 base and J by 2 bases, with 9 bases between the two germline ends. As DNA, the CDR3 is TGTGCCAGCAGTGAAGTAGGGGGGGCCTATAATTCACCCCTCCACTTT. Its translation is CASSEVGGAYNSPLHF.